These T cell receptor beta chains were read from a single sample in a study of blood T cell repertoires in COVID-19. Sequenced by immunoSEQ multiplex PCR; TCRdb stores in-frame clones only, minus some. The sample includes about 400,000 clones, 85% to 90% of them seen just once. Sequencing input: PBMCs or T cells enriched from blood (not recorded which). The receptors here all came from a woman aged 45-59 years who had recovered from COVID-19. Each CDR3 is given with its conserved first and last residue. The order of the fields is V gene, J gene, CDR3 protein.

TRBV2	TRBJ1-6	CASSGTGLNRGPLHF
TRBV4-3	TRBJ2-7	CASSQDGGGYEQYF
TRBV2	TRBJ1-1	CASSEEAGASTEAFF
TRBV28	TRBJ2-6	CASSQGGSGANVLTF
TRBV5-1	TRBJ1-2	CASSPLTEDLNLYGYTF
TRBV27	TRBJ1-5	CASSPEWTGEGNQPQHF
TRBV19	TRBJ1-2	CASSRDQGDGYTF
TRBV5-4	TRBJ2-5	CASSRDPQETQYF
TRBV29-1	TRBJ1-1	CSVDRGSTEAFF
TRBV3-1/TRBV3-2	TRBJ2-5	CASSQGQPAGETQYF
TRBV30	TRBJ1-2	CAWGRLSGYTF
TRBV30	TRBJ1-3	CAWNPGMRNTIYF